This TCR beta chain was sequenced during a study of neurological immune-mediated disorders. Overall study results and limits: In HTLV-1-associated myelopathy, TCR clonal expansion was greatest, whereas multiple sclerosis had the least, falling below healthy controls.

From 2 million PBMCs stored at -80 C, the unsorted libraries were generated. 5'RACE with 10-nucleotide random UMIs produced the cDNA. The yield of each sequencing run was over 160 million TCR-beta sequences from 15-18 subjects. From the 5' RACE reads, TCRdb called clonotypes with MiXCR, one entry per CDR3 protein. The profile shows 50,000 to 55,000 distinct CDR3 sequences, around 10% of them singletons. CDR1 and CDR2 (germline): KGHSH, LQKENI. The CDR3 extends over 13 amino acids. V dropped 2 bases and J dropped 6 bases, with 11 bases sitting between them. This clonotype was recorded many times. Antigen: not known.

Sequencing was performed on PBMCs. The V call is TRBV18, the J call TRBJ2-7; unclear D gene. The TCR sequence derives from an older man with HTLV-1-associated myelopathy (HAM/TSP). In DNA form, the CDR3 reads TGTGCCAGCTCACCAGGCCGGTTGTTCGAGCAGTACTTC. This codes for CASSPGRLFEQYF. Combining the CDR3 with reference TRBV18 and TRBJ2-7 gives the whole variable domain NAGVMQNPRHLVRRRGQEARLRCSPMKGHSHVYWYRQLPEEGLKFMVYLQKENIIDESGMPKERFSAEFPKEGPSILRIQQVVRGDSAAYFCASSPGRLFEQYFGPGTRLTVT.